The rows below give T cell receptor beta chains drawn from one sample of a study of blood T cell repertoires in COVID-19. Here immunoSEQ multiplex PCR was the method, and the copy in TCRdb shows in-frame clones only, minus some. The sample records hundreds of thousands of clones, 88% being singletons. The sequenced sample consisted of PBMCs or T cells enriched from blood (not recorded which). These receptors were collected from a middle-aged woman with acute COVID-19. The CDR3 runs from the conserved cysteine through the conserved F or W. A D gene is named only where the DNA matches it firmly. Size tells how often a clone was seen (once, few, many) or the class of an expanded clone, and some rows leave it out.

>TRBV6-1|TRBJ1-2|NA|NA
TGTGCCAGCAGTGAACAGGGAACCTATGGCTACACCTTC
CASSEQGTYGYTF
>TRBV10-1|TRBJ2-6|TRBD1|NA
TGCGCCAGAAAGGACAGGGGATGCGAGTCGGGGGCCAACGTCCTGACTTTC
CARKDRGCESGANVLTF
>TRBV7-9|TRBJ1-1|NA|NA
TGTGCCAGCAGCTTTTCGGACAGACTATCCGAAGCTTTCTTT
CASSFSDRLSEAFF
>TRBV5-1|TRBJ2-7|TRBD1|NA
TGCGCCAGCAGCTGGGGACAGGTCGGAGAGCAGTACTTC
CASSWGQVGEQYF
>TRBV7-9|TRBJ1-3|TRBD1|NA
TGTGCCAGCAGCTGGGACAGGGCCTCTGGAAACACCATATATTTT
CASSWDRASGNTIYF
>TRBV27|TRBJ2-7|TRBD1|many
TGTGCCAGCAGTTTTCCCGGGACAGGTAGCTCCTACGAGCAGTACTTC
CASSFPGTGSSYEQYF
>TRBV30|TRBJ1-1|NA|NA
TGTGCCTGGAGTACCCGAGCGGACACTGAAGCTTTCTTT
CAWSTRADTEAFF
>TRBV4-1|TRBJ1-1|TRBD1|NA
TGCGCCAGCACAGGGACAGGGGGCGCGGTCACTGAAGCTTTCTTT
CASTGTGGAVTEAFF
>TRBV5-1|TRBJ2-3|NA|NA
TGCGCCAGCAGCTTGATTCTGGACAGTGCTCAGGATACGCAGTATTTT
CASSLILDSAQDTQYF
>TRBV9|TRBJ2-3|TRBD2|NA
TGTGCCAGCACGCGGTGGGCGGGGGGTTCAGATACGCAGTATTTT
CASTRWAGGSDTQYF
>TRBV6-5|TRBJ1-2|TRBD1|few
TGTGCCAGCAGTTACGGAGGGGGCGAAAGATATGGCTACACCTTC
CASSYGGGERYGYTF
>TRBV27|TRBJ1-6|NA|NA
TGTGCCAGCAGTTTACGCGGAAATAATTCACCCCTCCACTTT
CASSLRGNNSPLHF